This T cell receptor (beta chain) emerged from a study of blood T cell repertoires in COVID-19. Study overall: Sources were T cells, B-cell-depleted T cells, or PBMCs; the material itself was cDNA or gDNA.

Individuals aged about 18 to 100 years were recruited from 24 US areas. Clinical history as reported by participants underpinned cohort assignment. In germline, CDR1 is SNHLY, CDR2 FYNNEI. V trimming: 8 bases; J trimming: 4 bases; junction bases outside the gene matches: 9. The CDR3 sequence is 15 residues long. The assay was immunoSEQ multiplex PCR, and TCRdb's table has in-frame clones only and misses some. In the table there are around 370,000 clones, around 89% of which are singletons. Sequences were obtained from PBMCs or T cells enriched from blood (not recorded which). The source is a woman aged 18-29 years who had recovered from COVID-19. V gene TRBV2 combines with J gene TRBJ1-4; the match to TRBD1 covers 8 bases. The CDR3 nucleotides read TGTGCCAGCGCTATTCGGACAGGGAGTAATGAAAAACTGTTTTTT. It codes for CASAIRTGSNEKLFF.